This TCR beta chain was sequenced during a study of cytomegalovirus exposure and HLA in healthy donors. Study-level results: Earlier analysis found most TCR beta V segments productive about 87% or about 30% of the time. It was assumed in the presence/absence analyses that sequencing depth was roughly uniform across donors.

Points on this clone: Antigen specificity is unknown.

The CDR3 sequence is 14 residues long. Germline CDR1 is MNHEY and CDR2 is SMNVEV (reference sequence). V lost 4 bases, J lost 7 bases, and 7 bases stayed unmatched. Amplification used 60 Vbeta primers and 13 Jbeta primers. Libraries were prepared by immunoSEQ multiplex PCR; TCRdb keeps only in-frame clonotypes and omits some of them. The profile shows roughly 160,000 clones, around 85% of them singletons. The clonotype comes from a boy aged 2 to 10 in good health and CMV-seronegative. The material sequenced was PBMCs. The rearrangement links TRBV27 to TRBJ1-1, with TRBD1 matching 9 bases. CDR3 protein: CASSSQGAQDEAFF. The CDR3 nucleotides are TGTGCCAGCAGTTCACAGGGGGCTCAGGATGAAGCTTTCTTT.